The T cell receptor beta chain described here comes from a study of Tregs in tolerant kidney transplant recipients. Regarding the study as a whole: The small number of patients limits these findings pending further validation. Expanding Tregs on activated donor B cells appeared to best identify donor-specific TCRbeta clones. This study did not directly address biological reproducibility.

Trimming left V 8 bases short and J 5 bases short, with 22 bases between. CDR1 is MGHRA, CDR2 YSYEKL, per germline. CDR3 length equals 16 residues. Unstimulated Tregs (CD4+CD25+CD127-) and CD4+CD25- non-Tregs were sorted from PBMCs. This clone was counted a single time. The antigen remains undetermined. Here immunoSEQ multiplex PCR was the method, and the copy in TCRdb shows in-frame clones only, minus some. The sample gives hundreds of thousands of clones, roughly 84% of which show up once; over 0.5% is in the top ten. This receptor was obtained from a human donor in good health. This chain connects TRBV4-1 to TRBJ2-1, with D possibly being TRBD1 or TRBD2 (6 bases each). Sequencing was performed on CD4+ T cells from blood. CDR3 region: CASLGVGGRGNNEQFF. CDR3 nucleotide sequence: TGCGCCAGCTTAGGAGTGGGGGGCCGAGGCAACAATGAGCAGTTCTTC.